The 28 T cell receptor beta chains in this list originate from one sample, sequenced in a study of beta chain features in type 1 diabetes. Investigators reverse transcribed all isolated RNA, so they sequenced expressed TCRB transcripts. The table came from immunoSEQ multiplex PCR; TCRdb's copy has only in-frame clones and leaves some out. The sample holds approximately 250,000 clones, approximately 10% seen once. For these TCRs, the target antigens are not known. General observations from the study: Across all four CD4+ subsets, people with type 1 diabetes showed modestly shorter TCRB CDR3s.

The sample was naive CD4+ T cells from blood. The source of these receptors is a man between 25 and 39 years old with type 1 diabetes.

This clone was seen more than once but under ten times. The gene calls are TRBV9 and TRBJ2-2; 8 bases agree with TRBD2. Trimming removed 4 bases from V and 4 bases from J; junction bases left unmatched: 6. This CDR3 comprises 15 residues. CDR1 and CDR2 from the germline V gene are SGDLS and YYNGEE. CDR3 protein: CASSPGGAATGELFF. In DNA form, the CDR3 reads TGTGCCAGCAGCCCGGGAGGGGCGGCCACCGGGGAGCTGTTTTTT.

This clone was recorded a few times. The chain combines TRBV6-6 with TRBJ2-5, with 9 nucleotides matching TRBD2. V gave up 10 bases and J gave up 3 bases; unmatched junction bases: 6. Germline lookup yields CDR1 MNHNY and CDR2 SVGAGI (reference sequence). This CDR3 has 13 residues. The CDR3 coding sequence is TGTGCCATCTCCTCTAGCGGGGAAGAGACCCAGTACTTC. Residues: CAISSSGEETQYF.

This clone turned up a few times. The gene calls are TRBV5-4 and TRBJ2-5, with 14 nucleotides matching TRBD2. This CDR3 is built from 16 residues. CDR1 and CDR2 (germline): SGHNT, YYREEE (reference sequence). After removal of 5 bases from V and 5 bases from J, the junction contained 8 bases not matched to a gene. As DNA, the CDR3 is TGTGCCAGCAGAGGAGGGACTAGCGGGGGTACGGAGACCCAGTACTTC. Translating gives CASRGGTSGGTETQYF.

This clone has more than one count but fewer than ten. The junction shows a germline mismatch at one end, possibly a read error. This sequence joins TRBV2 and TRBJ1-2, with D possibly matching TRBD1 (6 bases). In germline, CDR1 is SNHLY, CDR2 FYNNEI. This CDR3 has 12 amino acids. This chain's CDR3 is CASSQTGDGYTF. The CDR3 nucleotides are TGTGCCAGCAGCCAGACAGGAGATGGATACACCTTC.

The chain combines TRBV29-1 with TRBJ1-1; no firm D call. The length of the CDR3 is 15 residues. Germline loops: CDR1 SQVTM, CDR2 ANQGSEA. With 6 bases removed from V and 0 bases from J, the gap between germline ends came to 17 bases. CDR3 protein: CSVGAGWGMNTEAFF. In nucleotides, the CDR3 is TGCAGCGTCGGAGCGGGTTGGGGTATGAACACTGAAGCTTTCTTT. Full variable domain (outside the CDR3, taken from reference TRBV29-1 and TRBJ1-1): SAVISQKPSRDICQRGTSLTIQCQVDSQVTMMFWYRQQPGQSLTLIATANQGSEATYESGFVIDKFPISRPNLTFSTLTVSNMSPEDSSIYLCSVGAGWGMNTEAFFGQGTRLTVV.

This clone was recorded a few times. CDR3 region: CSVYEYEQYF. CDR3 nucleotide sequence: TGCAGCGTGTATGAGTACGAGCAGTACTTC. This sequence joins TRBV29-1 and TRBJ2-7, with unresolved D. The V and J ends lost 6 bases and 4 bases respectively, with 7 bases between them. Germline loops: CDR1 SQVTM, CDR2 ANQGSEA. The CDR3 runs 10 residues.

This clone appeared a few times. The chain employs TRBV14 and TRBJ2-1; the D is unclear. The CDR3 spans 15 residues. With 3 bases removed from V and 6 bases from J, the gap between germline ends came to 15 bases. CDR1 SGHDN and CDR2 FVKESK come from the germline V gene. The CDR3 DNA follows: TGTGCCAGCAGCCAGCAACACGGTTCGGGCAATGAGCAGTTCTTC. This sequence encodes CASSQQHGSGNEQFF.

The chain recombines TRBV7-2 with TRBJ2-7; 7 positions match TRBD2. V was pared by 5 bases and J by 4 bases, with 8 bases of the junction left unmatched. Germline CDR1 and CDR2: SGHTA and FQGNSA. The CDR3 is made up of 14 amino acids. The CDR3: CASSLSGAVYEQYF. Written as DNA, the CDR3 is TGTGCCAGCAGCCTCAGCGGGGCGGTTTACGAGCAGTACTTC.

This chain joins TRBV27 and TRBJ2-1; 8 bases align to TRBD1. The CDR3 contains 12 residues. Germline assignment: CDR1 MNHEY and CDR2 SMNVEV (reference sequence). The V gene end was trimmed by 5 bases and the J gene end by 7 bases; junction bases not matched to a gene: 1. DNA of the CDR3: TGTGCCAGCAGTCGACAGGGGAATGAGCAGTTCTTC. It translates to CASSRQGNEQFF.

This clone showed up just a few times. CDR3 amino acids: CASSRDREYEQYF. Written as DNA, the CDR3 is TGTGCCAGCAGTCGGGACAGGGAATACGAGCAGTACTTC. The V gene is TRBV6-6, the J gene TRBJ2-7, with 9 bases fitting TRBD1. The germline gives CDR1 MNHNY, CDR2 SVGAGI (reference sequence). The V segment lost 5 bases and the J segment 4 bases; nucleotides outside the gene matches: 3. The CDR3 is made up of 13 amino acids.

This clone showed up just a few times. The V and J genes are TRBV5-4 and TRBJ2-5; D uncertain. Germline lookup yields CDR1 SGHNT and CDR2 YYREEE (reference sequence). This CDR3 has 13 residues. The V end was cut by 0 bases, the J end by 5 bases, with 8 bases between. The CDR3: CASSLAYSETQYF. In DNA, the CDR3 is TGTGCCAGCAGCTTGGCGTATTCGGAGACCCAGTACTTC.

V usage is TRBV23-1 and J usage is TRBJ1-5; 7 bases map to TRBD1. TRBV23-1 carries the ORF label, with uncertain function. The CDR3 is made up of 18 amino acids. Germline trimming cut 0 bases from V and 0 bases from J; bases unmatched to any gene: 8. CDR3 amino acids: CASSQSRGRTDSNQPQHF. The CDR3 nucleotides read TGCGCCAGCAGTCAATCGAGGGGGCGGACCGATAGCAATCAGCCCCAGCATTTT.

V is TRBV29-1 and J is TRBJ2-5, with a tentative D call TRBD2 (6 bases). The CDR3 has 14 amino acids. Germline loops: CDR1 SQVTM, CDR2 ANQGSEA. Trimming cost V 4 bases and J 5 bases, with 17 bases left between them. Here the CDR3 DNA reads TGCAGCGTTGTGGGGGGTCTACACTGGGAGACCCAGTACTTC. Its translation is CSVVGGLHWETQYF.

The CDR3 loop is CASSLDRTRFEQYF. DNA for the CDR3: TGTGCCAGCAGCCTTGACCGAACGCGGTTCGAGCAGTACTTC. The chain employs TRBV7-8 and TRBJ2-7; no firm D call. Looked up from germline, CDR1 is SGHVS and CDR2 is FQNEAQ. The CDR3 totals 14 residues. V was cut by 5 bases and J by 6 bases, with 17 bases left in between.

This chain's CDR3 is CASSWGTVSQETQYF. For the CDR3, the DNA is TGCGCCAGCAGCTGGGGGACAGTTTCACAAGAGACCCAGTACTTC. The chain couples TRBV5-1 to TRBJ2-5, with 7 bases identical to TRBD1. Germline CDR1 SGHRS, CDR2 YFSETQ. The trim removed 3 bases at V and 2 bases at J, leaving 7 bases unmatched. The CDR3 extends over 15 amino acids.

V is TRBV4-1 and J is TRBJ1-1; D uncertain. There are 19 residues in the CDR3. The V gene lost 1 base and the J gene lost 4 bases, with 25 bases spanning the gap. The germline V gene encodes CDR1 MGHRA and CDR2 YSYEKL. CDR3 sequence: CASSQALPIRRVSPTEAFF. For the CDR3, the DNA is TGCGCCAGCAGCCAAGCGCTTCCAATTCGGCGGGTCTCCCCCACTGAAGCTTTCTTT.

This clone was counted between two and nine times. This chain joins TRBV9 and TRBJ2-4, with TRBD1 matching over 7 bases. This CDR3 region has 13 residues. V gave up 4 bases and J gave up 5 bases; unmatched junction bases: 3. Germline CDR1 is SGDLS and CDR2 is YYNGEE. CDR3 coding DNA: TGTGCCAGCAGCTACGGGACAGAAAACATTCAGTACTTC. Translated, it gives CASSYGTENIQYF.

This clone came up a few times. The chain employs TRBV11-2 and TRBJ2-5; D is possibly TRBD1 (6 bases). The CDR3 is made up of 14 amino acids. Germline-derived CDR1 and CDR2 are SGHAT and FQNNGV. The V end lost 5 bases, the J end lost 1 base, and 11 bases lay between the germline ends. The CDR3 spells CASSHRVVQETQYF. The CDR3 DNA is TGTGCCAGCAGCCACAGGGTAGTCCAAGAGACCCAGTACTTC.

The V gene is TRBV7-6, the J gene TRBJ2-5, with 13 positions matching TRBD2. This CDR3 spans 16 amino acids. Per germline, CDR1 SGHVS and CDR2 FNYEAQ. With 5 bases clipped from V and 3 bases from J, the junction kept 6 bases outside the gene matches. DNA for the CDR3: TGTGCCAGCAGCCCTAGGGGGACTAGCGGGAAAGAGACCCAGTACTTC. Translation gives CASSPRGTSGKETQYF.

This clone showed up just a few times. This chain connects TRBV5-5 to TRBJ2-5; 7 nucleotides line up with TRBD1. Germline CDR1 SGHKS, CDR2 YYEKEE (reference sequence). The CDR3 is made up of 13 amino acids. Trimming removed 5 bases from V and 1 base from J; junction bases left unmatched: 2. The CDR3 DNA reads TGTGCCAGCAGTAGGGACAGCCAAGAGACCCAGTACTTC. Residues: CASSRDSQETQYF.

In its sample, this clone was seen a few times. The J gene is TRBJ2-5, the V gene TRBV28; D is unclear. CDR1 is MDHEN, CDR2 SYDVKM, per germline. CDR3 size: 11 residues. V lost 11 bases, J lost 5 bases, and 12 bases lay in between. The CDR3 DNA follows: TGTGCCGCGACGAGAGGCGAGACCCAGTACTTC. It translates to CAATRGETQYF. The variable domain in full, with the rest retrieved from reference TRBV28 and TRBJ2-5, is DVKVTQSSRYLVKRTGEKVFLECVQDMDHENMFWYRQDPGLGLRLIYFSYDVKMKEKGDIPEGYSVSREKKERFSLILESASTNQTSMYLCAATRGETQYFGPGTRLLVL.

This clone was counted only a few times. The chain employs TRBV7-2 and TRBJ2-3, with 12 bases identical to TRBD2. Germline V gene data show CDR1 as SGHTA and CDR2 as FQGNSA. The V segment lost 6 bases and the J segment 5 bases; nucleotides outside the gene matches: 9. This CDR3 contains 16 residues. Here the CDR3 reads CASRASGGALGDTQYF. In DNA form, the CDR3 reads TGTGCCAGCAGGGCTAGCGGGGGGGCCCTTGGAGATACGCAGTATTTT.

This clone was found a few times. V gene TRBV2 combines with J gene TRBJ2-5; 11 positions match TRBD2. The CDR3 is 16 amino acids. Germline values: CDR1 SNHLY, CDR2 FYNNEI. The V gene end was trimmed by 7 bases and the J gene end by 5 bases; junction bases not matched to a gene: 12. Here the CDR3 DNA reads TGTGCCAGCACCATAGCCTTAGCGGGGGGGCCGGAGACCCAGTACTTC. Translation gives CASTIALAGGPETQYF.

The chain links TRBV18 to TRBJ1-1; D gene uncertain. This CDR3 comprises 13 residues. V was shortened by 3 bases and J by 6 bases, with 11 bases between the two germline ends. CDR1 is KGHSH and CDR2 is LQKENI in the germline V gene. This CDR3 is CASSPGLGPEAFF. CDR3 in DNA: TGTGCCAGCTCACCTGGGCTGGGTCCTGAAGCTTTCTTT.

The sample holds a few counts of this clone. This sequence joins TRBV5-1 and TRBJ2-1, with 9 bases lining up with TRBD1. The CDR3 runs to 15 residues. CDR1 is SGHRS and CDR2 is YFSETQ in the germline V gene. Trimming removed 6 bases from V and 7 bases from J; junction bases left unmatched: 11. The CDR3 region is CASKVQGASTNEQFF. For the CDR3, the DNA is TGCGCCAGCAAGGTACAGGGGGCTTCAACAAATGAGCAGTTCTTC. Variable domain in full (rest from reference TRBV5-1 and TRBJ2-1): KAGVTQTPRYLIKTRGQQVTLSCSPISGHRSVSWYQQTPGQGLQFLFEYFSETQRNKGNFPGRFSGRQFSNSRSEMNVSTLELGDSALYLCASKVQGASTNEQFFGPGTRLTVL.

The chain couples TRBV11-2 to TRBJ2-3; 7 nucleotides align to TRBD2. This CDR3 is 14 amino acids long. Trimming cost V 4 bases and J 4 bases; bases outside gene matches: 5. Germline V gene lookup returns CDR1 SGHAT and CDR2 FQNNGV. CDR3: CASSWGGAADTQYF. The DNA for the CDR3 is TGTGCCAGCAGCTGGGGGGGAGCGGCAGATACGCAGTATTTT. Looking up the rest from reference TRBV11-2 and TRBJ2-3 gives the full variable domain: EAGVAQSPRYKIIEKRQSVAFWCNPISGHATLYWYQQILGQGPKLLIQFQNNGVVDDSQLPKDRFSAERLKGVDSTLKIQPAKLEDSAVYLCASSWGGAADTQYFGPGTRLTVL.

This clone has just a few counts. The chain has TRBV2 and TRBJ2-5; 10 bases map to TRBD2. Trimming took 6 bases from V and 2 from J; bases not matched to a gene: 3. This CDR3 has 14 amino acids. The germline V gene has CDR1 SNHLY and CDR2 FYNNEI. The CDR3 is CASRGLARQETQYF. The CDR3 DNA follows: TGTGCCAGCAGGGGACTAGCGCGGCAAGAGACCCAGTACTTC.

This clone was counted only a few times. The V gene is TRBV2, the J gene TRBJ2-3; no firm D call. The length of the CDR3 is 13 residues. The V end was cut by 4 bases, the J end by 4 bases, with 9 bases between. Germline V gives CDR1 SNHLY, CDR2 FYNNEI. The CDR3 coding sequence is TGTGCCAGCAGTGTTGGTCAGTCAGATACGCAGTATTTT. Residues: CASSVGQSDTQYF. Together with reference TRBV2 and TRBJ2-3, the CDR3 gives the full variable domain: EPEVTQTPSHQVTQMGQEVILRCVPISNHLYFYWYRQILGQKVEFLVSFYNNEISEKSEIFDDQFSVERPDGSNFTLKIRSTKLEDSAMYFCASSVGQSDTQYFGPGTRLTVL.